This is a list of T cell receptor beta chains from one sample in a study of CD8+ T cells in alopecia areata. TCRdb's copy holds only in-frame clones and misses some; the assay was immunoSEQ multiplex PCR. The sample records 100,000 to 120,000 clones, 45% to 70% being singletons. The specimen sequenced was CD8+ T cells sorted from blood. The receptor set was obtained from a human donor in good health. The CDR3 runs from the conserved cysteine through the conserved F or W. The order of the fields is D gene, J gene, V gene, CDR3 length, clone size, CDR3 DNA, CDR3 protein. D genes are given only for firm matches. Part of the rows lack a size; the others show once, few, many or a class for expanded clones.

-	TRBJ1-1	TRBV29-1	13	once	TGCAGCGCATGTCCGGGCTCGAACACTGAAGCTTTCTTT	CSACPGSNTEAFF
-	TRBJ2-7	TRBV28	12	few	TGTGCCAGCAGTTTAGGGGAATACGAGCAGTACTTC	CASSLGEYEQYF
TRBD1	TRBJ2-3	TRBV5-6	14	-	TGTGCCAGCAGCTGGCCCCCGGGACAGAATACGCAGTATTTT	CASSWPPGQNTQYF
-	TRBJ2-7	TRBV4-1	11	-	TGCGCCAGCAGCCAAGGTTCCGAGCAGTACTTC	CASSQGSEQYF
-	TRBJ2-1	TRBV5-6	14	-	TGTGCCAGCAGCCCCCCTGGGGCTCCCAATGAGCAGTTCTTC	CASSPPGAPNEQFF
-	TRBJ2-5	TRBV2	10	-	TGTGCCAGCAGCGGAGAGACCCAGTACTTC	CASSGETQYF
TRBD2	TRBJ2-3	TRBV2	18	-	TGTGCCAGCAGTGGGGGGACTAGCGGGGGAACTTTCCCAGATACGCAGTATTTT	CASSGGTSGGTFPDTQYF
TRBD1	TRBJ2-1	TRBV7-8	16	-	TGTGCCAGCAGGGAAGGGAACAGGGGGCTCTACAATGAGCAGTTCTTC	CASREGNRGLYNEQFF
TRBD2	TRBJ2-1	TRBV29-1	18	once	TGCAGCGTTGAAGTAGGCCTAGCGGGGGGCCTATCCTACAATGAGCAGTTCTTC	CSVEVGLAGGLSYNEQFF
TRBD2	TRBJ2-2	TRBV7-9	15	-	TGTGCCAGCAGCCCTAGCGGGGGGCCCACCGGGGAGCTGTTTTTT	CASSPSGGPTGELFF
-	TRBJ2-1	TRBV29-1	12	few	TGCAGCGCCACCGAGGGCGGCAATGAGCAGTTCTTC	CSATEGGNEQFF
TRBD2	TRBJ2-3	TRBV5-1	15	-	TGCGCCAGCAGCTTATCTAGCGGGGGATTGGATACGCAGTATTTT	CASSLSSGGLDTQYF
TRBD1	TRBJ2-5	TRBV5-6	16	-	TGTGCCAGCAGCATGAGCTGGACAGGGGAGGCAGAGGGCCAGTACTTC	CASSMSWTGEAEGQYF
TRBD2	TRBJ2-7	TRBV4-1	15	-	TGCGCCAGCAGCCTCCTAGCGGGGGGTAGCTACGAGCAGTACTTC	CASSLLAGGSYEQYF
TRBD2	TRBJ2-2	TRBV4-3	19	many	TGCGCCAGCAGCCAAGATACACCTCCGGGGGGGCCGGGGACCGGGGAGCTGTTTTTT	CASSQDTPPGGPGTGELFF
-	TRBJ2-1	TRBV7-9	13	-	TGTGCCAGCACCAACGAGTCCTACAATGAGCAGTTCTTC	CASTNESYNEQFF
-	TRBJ2-5	TRBV29-1	12	few	TGCAGCGTAGCCGGGATTCAAGAGACCCAGTACTTC	CSVAGIQETQYF
TRBD1	TRBJ2-7	TRBV13	14	few	TGTGCCAGCAGCTTAGGGGGACAGGTCTACGAGCAGTACTTC	CASSLGGQVYEQYF
-	TRBJ2-5	TRBV2	14	-	TGTGCCAGCAGACCTACCGACAGCCCTGGGACCCAGTACTTC	CASRPTDSPGTQYF
-	TRBJ2-6	TRBV7-8	14	-	TGTGCCAGCAGCCCCGCGTCTGGGGCCAACGTCCTGACTTTC	CASSPASGANVLTF
-	TRBJ2-1	TRBV9	13	-	TGTGCCAGCAGCGTAGGCTCATACAATGAGCAGTTCTTC	CASSVGSYNEQFF
-	TRBJ2-1	TRBV18	17	-	TGTGCCAGCTCACCACCGGAGGATCTGCACTCCTACAATGAGCAGTTCTTC	CASSPPEDLHSYNEQFF
-	TRBJ2-7	TRBV11-2	12	-	TGTGCCAGCAGCTATCTAGGGGACGAGCAGTACTTC	CASSYLGDEQYF
TRBD1	TRBJ2-7	TRBV27	14	-	TGTGCCAGCCACCGGACAGGGAATTCTTACGAGCAGTACTTC	CASHRTGNSYEQYF
-	TRBJ1-2	TRBV5-6	13	-	TGTGCCAGCAGCCCGAACGGGGGCTTTGGCTACACCTTC	CASSPNGGFGYTF
TRBD2	TRBJ2-3	TRBV11-2	14	-	TGTGCCAGCAGCCTGGGACTAGCGGGGGCTACGCAGTATTTT	CASSLGLAGATQYF
-	TRBJ2-7	TRBV2	15	few	TGTGCCAGCAGTGAAGACTTCCAGCAGACCTACGAGCAGTACTTC	CASSEDFQQTYEQYF
-	TRBJ2-7	TRBV19	13	few	TGTGCCAGTAACGCCGGGCTCCCCTACGAGCAGTACTTC	CASNAGLPYEQYF
-	TRBJ2-6	TRBV5-1	21	-	TGCGCCAGCAGCTTGGCACGTCGGGGGAGAGCCGTTAACTCTGGGGCCAACGTCCTGACTTTC	CASSLARRGRAVNSGANVLTF
-	TRBJ1-2	TRBV11-2	13	few	TGTGCCAGCAGCTTAGCCAGTAACTATGGCTACACCTTC	CASSLASNYGYTF
TRBD2	TRBJ2-5	TRBV5-6	13	-	TGTGCCAGCAGCAGCGGGACTCAAGAGACCCAGTACTTC	CASSSGTQETQYF
-	TRBJ2-5	TRBV9	14	-	TGTGCCAGCAGTCCCGAGCCATTTCAAGAGACCCAGTACTTC	CASSPEPFQETQYF
-	TRBJ1-1	TRBV19	12	-	TGTGCCAGTAGTATCGGCGGCGGTGAAGCTTTCTTT	CASSIGGGEAFF
-	TRBJ1-2	TRBV9	15	-	TGTGCCAGCAGTTCCCCCCCTTGGGGGAATGATGGCTACACCTTC	CASSSPPWGNDGYTF
-	TRBJ1-4	TRBV27	14	-	TGTGCCAGCAGTCCTCGGGTGGGGATCGAAAAACTGTTTTTT	CASSPRVGIEKLFF
-	TRBJ2-2	TRBV7-8	11	-	TGTGCCAGCGGCCTAACCGGGGAGCTGTTTTTT	CASGLTGELFF
-	TRBJ2-5	TRBV10-2	15	few	TGCGCCAGCAGTGAGAGGTCCCTAGCTCAAGAGACCCAGTACTTC	CASSERSLAQETQYF
-	TRBJ2-5	TRBV7-2	13	-	TGTGCCAGCAGCACCTGGGTAGCAGAGACCCAGTACTTC	CASSTWVAETQYF
-	TRBJ2-5	TRBV7-9	15	-	TGTGCCAGCAGCTTAGGGTGTTGGAGGCGAGAGACCCAGTACTTC	CASSLGCWRRETQYF
-	TRBJ2-2	TRBV18	14	few	TGTGCCAGCTCACGAGAAGGGGACACCGGGGAGCTGTTTTTT	CASSREGDTGELFF
-	TRBJ2-1	TRBV28	12	-	TGTGCCAGCAGTTTAGTGATCGATGAGCAGTTCTTC	CASSLVIDEQFF
-	TRBJ1-2	TRBV2	12	-	TGTGCCACTTTGGCAAGGGGCAATGGCTACACCTTC	CATLARGNGYTF
TRBD1	TRBJ1-2	TRBV30	18	-	TGTGCCTGGAGTGGAATGAGGGGGCGCCGACGAACAAACTATGGCTACACCTTC	CAWSGMRGRRRTNYGYTF
-	TRBJ2-1	TRBV6-1	11	-	TGTGCCACCCCTGGGGGGATTGAGCAGTTCTTC	CATPGGIEQFF
-	TRBJ2-5	TRBV27	16	-	TGTGCCAGCAGTCCGGGGGTGCCCTCCTCGAGTGGTGGCCAGTACTTC	CASSPGVPSSSGGQYF
TRBD1	TRBJ1-2	TRBV4-2	15	few	TGTGCCAGCAGCCAAAACATAGGGGGCGCCTATGGCTACACCTTC	CASSQNIGGAYGYTF
TRBD2	TRBJ2-1	TRBV7-3	15	-	TGTGCCAGCAGCCAGGAGGGACTAGGTAACAATGAGCAGTTCTTC	CASSQEGLGNNEQFF
TRBD1	TRBJ2-1	TRBV6-4	15	many	TGTGCCAGCAGCGCGGACAGGGACGGGTCCAATGAGCAGTTCTTC	CASSADRDGSNEQFF
-	TRBJ2-5	TRBV7-9	17	few	TGTGCCAGCAGCTTAAAGCGCGGGGACGGATCCCACGAGACCCAGTACTTC	CASSLKRGDGSHETQYF
-	TRBJ2-7	TRBV11-2	13	-	TGTGCCAGCAGCTCAGGAAGGGGATGGGAGCAGTACTTC	CASSSGRGWEQYF